A selection of T cell receptor beta chains follows, all from one sample in a study of PD-L1 blockade in urothelial cancer. Method: immunoSEQ multiplex PCR; TCRdb's copy keeps in-frame clones and lacks some. The sample includes just over 50,000 clones, 86% of them seen just once. The starting material was PBMCs, obtained around atezolizumab (anti-PD-L1) treatment. The receptors derive from a man between 60 and 75 years old with urothelial cancer. The CDR3 runs from the conserved cysteine through the conserved F or W. D genes are given only for firm matches. Clone size, where shown, is once, few, many, or a class for clones that have expanded.

d_call,j_call,clone_size,v_call,cdr3_nt,cdr3_aa
.,TRBJ2-3,.,TRBV29-1,TGCAGCGTTGCTAAGGGGGGCACAGATACGCAGTATTTT,CSVAKGGTDTQYF
.,TRBJ1-5,.,TRBV15,TGTGCCACCAGCAGAGATCTTAGACAGCCGAATCAGCCCCAGCATTTT,CATSRDLRQPNQPQHF
TRBD1,TRBJ1-1,.,TRBV5-1,TGCGCCAGCAGCTCATCCGGGACAGGGGTTGCTTTCTTT,CASSSSGTGVAFF
TRBD2,TRBJ2-3,.,TRBV10-3,TGTGCCATCAGCTTAGCGGGAGACACAGATACGCAGTATTTT,CAISLAGDTDTQYF
.,TRBJ1-2,few,TRBV5-4,TGTGCCAGCAGCTTGGCCTACGGGAGCTATGGCTACACCTTC,CASSLAYGSYGYTF
.,TRBJ1-1,.,TRBV5-1,TGCGCCAGCAGCCACAGACAGATTAACACTGAAGCTTTCTTT,CASSHRQINTEAFF
TRBD2,TRBJ2-3,.,TRBV7-3,TGTGCCAGCAGCCCCGTGGTGGGAGGGACAGATACGCAGTATTTT,CASSPVVGGTDTQYF
.,TRBJ2-7,.,TRBV11-2,TGTGCCCGCGCTGGGGGCGCAGGCTTCTACGAGCAGTACTTC,CARAGGAGFYEQYF
TRBD1,TRBJ1-4,once,TRBV5-6,TGTGCCAGCAGCTTGGAGTTTCCAGGGGGTTCCGGTCGTGAAAAACTGTTTTTT,CASSLEFPGGSGREKLFF
.,TRBJ2-1,.,TRBV29-1,TGCAGCGTTCGCCAGCGGGCTTACTCCAATGAGCAGTTCTTC,CSVRQRAYSNEQFF
.,TRBJ2-5,.,TRBV7-9,TGTGCCAGCACCCGGTTGATAGCCCACCAAGAGACCCAGTACTTC,CASTRLIAHQETQYF
TRBD2,TRBJ2-7,.,TRBV28,TGTGCCAGCAGTGCCCCGGGACTAGTCTACGAGCAGTACTTC,CASSAPGLVYEQYF
TRBD1,TRBJ2-7,.,TRBV28,TGTGCCAGCAGTTCAATGACAGGGGTCCCCTACGAGCAGTACTTC,CASSSMTGVPYEQYF
TRBD2,TRBJ2-7,.,TRBV10-2,TGCGCCAGCAGTGGGGCCCCCGGGACTAGCGTCCACGAGCAGTACTTC,CASSGAPGTSVHEQYF
.,TRBJ1-2,.,TRBV4-1,TGCGCCAGCAGCCAAGGGTGGTGGAGACCGAGGCGAGGCTACACCTTC,CASSQGWWRPRRGYTF
.,TRBJ1-3,.,TRBV9,TGTGCCAGCAGCGTAGTTGGAGGGGCGGGAAACACCATATATTTT,CASSVVGGAGNTIYF
.,TRBJ2-7,.,TRBV30,TGTGCCTGGAGTAATAAGGGGATCGAGCAGTACTTC,CAWSNKGIEQYF
.,TRBJ2-3,.,TRBV19,TGTGCCAGTAGTATAGATCCGGCAGGGGTGAATACGCAGTATTTT,CASSIDPAGVNTQYF
TRBD1,TRBJ2-7,.,TRBV6-5,TGTGCCAGCAGTAAGCGGACAGGGAGCTACGAGCAGTACTTC,CASSKRTGSYEQYF
.,TRBJ1-2,once,TRBV9,TGTGCCAGCAGCGAGTTGGGGGGTTTATCCTATGGCTACACCTTC,CASSELGGLSYGYTF
.,TRBJ2-6,once,TRBV5-1,TGCGCCAGCAGCTTACAGGGCTCTGGGGCCAACGTCCTGACTTTC,CASSLQGSGANVLTF
TRBD2,TRBJ2-1,.,TRBV7-7,TGTGCTAGCAGCTTAGCGGGGGGTCCCTACAATGAGCAGTTCTTC,CASSLAGGPYNEQFF
.,TRBJ1-2,.,TRBV14,TGTGCCAGCAGCCAAGGGACAGCGTATGGCTACACCTTC,CASSQGTAYGYTF
.,TRBJ2-5,.,TRBV5-1,TGCGCCAGCAGCCGTTTACAGGGAAATCAAGAGACCCAGTACTTC,CASSRLQGNQETQYF
TRBD1,TRBJ2-2,once,TRBV29-1,TGCAGCGTTTCCGGACAGGCGCCGAGGGGCACCGGGGAGCTGTTTTTT,CSVSGQAPRGTGELFF
.,TRBJ2-1,.,TRBV27,TGTGCCAGCAGTTATCTCTCAGGGTCCAAGACCTATGAGCAGTTCTTC,CASSYLSGSKTYEQFF
.,TRBJ1-2,.,TRBV2,TGTGCCAGCAGCCAAGCAAACTATGGCTACACCTTC,CASSQANYGYTF
.,TRBJ1-6,.,TRBV9,TGTGCCAGCAGCGCTACACCTGCGGGGTATAATTCACCCCTCCACTTT,CASSATPAGYNSPLHF
.,TRBJ1-2,once,TRBV11-2,TGTGCCAGCAGCTTCGATCCAGGGTTAAACTATGGCTACACCTTC,CASSFDPGLNYGYTF
.,TRBJ1-4,.,TRBV5-6,TGTGCCAGCAGCGATAAAGCAGGGCTCCAGGAAAAACTGTTTTTT,CASSDKAGLQEKLFF
TRBD1,TRBJ1-1,.,TRBV7-8,TGTGCCAGCAGCTTGACAGGGACTGAAGCTTTCTTT,CASSLTGTEAFF
.,TRBJ2-7,.,TRBV7-9,TGTGCCAGCAGCTTGAGACAGGGACTGGGGGAGCAGTACTTC,CASSLRQGLGEQYF
TRBD1,TRBJ2-1,few,TRBV5-1,TGCGCCAGCAAGGGGGCCCTGGCCCTGTTCTTC,CASKGALALFF
TRBD2,TRBJ2-7,.,TRBV19,TGTGCCAGTAGTATAAGTAGCGGGAGGGCAGAATACGAGCAGTACTTC,CASSISSGRAEYEQYF
TRBD1,TRBJ2-2,.,TRBV9,TGTGCCAGCAGCTACGGACAGGGGGCGCACACCGGGGAGCTGTTTTTT,CASSYGQGAHTGELFF
.,TRBJ1-2,.,TRBV19,TGTGCCAGTAGTATCGGGGGACGGAGCTATGGCTACACCTTC,CASSIGGRSYGYTF
.,TRBJ1-2,.,TRBV18,TGTGCCAGCTCACAACAACAACAGAACTATGGCTACACCTTC,CASSQQQQNYGYTF
.,TRBJ2-7,.,TRBV10-3,TGTGCCATCAGCGCCGGGGACTACGAGCAGTACTTC,CAISAGDYEQYF
TRBD2,TRBJ2-1,.,TRBV6-5,TGTGCCAGCAGCCCCTCTACTAGCGCCAATGAGCAGTTCTTC,CASSPSTSANEQFF
TRBD2,TRBJ2-1,.,TRBV4-3,TGCGCCAGCAGCCCTTACCTTTCGGGCACTAGCGGGCATGAGCAGTTCTTC,CASSPYLSGTSGHEQFF
TRBD2,TRBJ2-3,.,TRBV10-3,TGTGCCATCAGTGAGTATTCAGCGGGAGGGCCAGATACGCAGTATTTT,CAISEYSAGGPDTQYF
.,TRBJ2-7,.,TRBV18,TGTGCCAGCTCACTCAACCGCGGGGAGCAGTACTTC,CASSLNRGEQYF
TRBD2,TRBJ2-1,.,TRBV4-2,TGTGCCAGCAGCCAAGCAGCGGGAGGATCCTACAATGAGCAGTTCTTC,CASSQAAGGSYNEQFF
TRBD1,TRBJ2-3,.,TRBV6-1,TGTGCCAGCAGAATACAGGGGATAACAGATACGCAGTATTTT,CASRIQGITDTQYF
.,TRBJ2-4,.,TRBV23-1,TGCGCCAGCAGTCCCCAGCGGGCGACCAAAAACATTCAGTACTTC,CASSPQRATKNIQYF
.,TRBJ1-1,.,TRBV5-1,TGCGCCAGCAGCCAGGGTCCGGGGACAACTGAAGCTTTCTTT,CASSQGPGTTEAFF
TRBD2,TRBJ2-5,.,TRBV5-1,TGCGCCAGCAGCCTCGCGGGGGGGCCAGGGGAGACCCAGTACTTC,CASSLAGGPGETQYF
TRBD2,TRBJ2-1,few,TRBV30,TGTGCCTGGAGTCCGACTAGCGGGGGGGCGAATGAGCAGTTCTTC,CAWSPTSGGANEQFF
.,TRBJ2-2,.,TRBV29-1,TGCAGCGTTGGGGCAGAACCATACACCGGGGAGCTGTTTTTT,CSVGAEPYTGELFF
.,TRBJ2-3,.,TRBV19,TGTGCCAGTAGTACCCTGGGACTGTTGAGCACAGATACGCAGTATTTT,CASSTLGLLSTDTQYF
.,TRBJ2-7,.,TRBV7-3,TGTGCCAGCAGCTTACTCCCACAGGGTCAATCCGAGCAGTACTTC,CASSLLPQGQSEQYF
TRBD1,TRBJ2-3,.,TRBV28,TGTGCCAGCAGTTTGGGCAGGGGGTTCTCCCCAGATACGCAGTATTTT,CASSLGRGFSPDTQYF
.,TRBJ1-4,once,TRBV6-5,TGTGCCAGCAGTTACGGGACTCTTCCCGGAAAACTGTTTTTT,CASSYGTLPGKLFF
.,TRBJ2-7,.,TRBV7-9,TGTGCCAGCAGCTCGTCCTGGGGGCAAATTAACGACGAGCAGTACTTC,CASSSSWGQINDEQYF
.,TRBJ1-6,.,TRBV27,TGTGCCAGCAGCAATGGGCAGTTCTATAATTCACCCCTCCACTTT,CASSNGQFYNSPLHF
.,TRBJ2-7,.,TRBV19,TGTGCCAGTAGTATAGGGCGGGGGCTAACCTACGAGCAGTACTTC,CASSIGRGLTYEQYF
.,TRBJ2-2,.,TRBV19,TGTGCCACCTCTAGGCCGCAGGAGCTGTTTTTT,CATSRPQELFF